The rows below give T cell receptor beta chains drawn from one sample of a study of T-cell reconstitution after alpha-beta-depleted transplantation in children. One entry per CDR3 protein results from TCRdb running MiXCR on the PCR reads. The repertoire holds roughly 200,000 distinct CDR3 sequences, with roughly 9.1% as singletons. Sequencing used PBMCs, mostly from graft donor cells, obtained 360 days after TCRalphabeta/CD19-depleted stem cell transplant. The receptors shown here come from a male patient between 2 and 10 years old who had a stem cell transplant for acute myeloid leukemia, so the T cells may come from the graft donor. The CDR3 runs from the conserved cysteine through the conserved F or W. D genes are given only for firm matches. Clone size is stated in some rows and not others, as once, few, many or a class when expanded.

>TRBV5-1|-|many|TRBJ2-2
TGCGCCAGCAGCTTCTCAGGGGCCGCGAACACCGGGGAGCTGTTTTTT
CASSFSGAANTGELFF
>TRBV15|-|few|TRBJ2-1
TGTGCCACCAGCAGAGATTGGGAGGCACGGCACAATGAGCAGTTCTTC
CATSRDWEARHNEQFF
>TRBV4-3|TRBD2|few|TRBJ2-1
TGCGCCAGCAGCCTGAGGACTAGCGGACTCTCCTACAATGAGCAGTTCTTC
CASSLRTSGLSYNEQFF
>TRBV4-1|-|-|TRBJ1-3
TGCGCCAGCAGCCAAGTGAGGGTCGGAGGAAACACCATATATTTT
CASSQVRVGGNTIYF
>TRBV5-1|-|-|TRBJ2-5
TGCGCCAGCGCCAACCCCGGGGGGCAAAGCGAGACCCAGTACTTC
CASANPGGQSETQYF
>TRBV27|TRBD1|few|TRBJ1-2
TGTGCCAGCAGTTTAAGGGACAGGGGGCACTATGGCTACACCTTC
CASSLRDRGHYGYTF
>TRBV9|-|many|TRBJ2-2
TGTGCCAGCAGCTCCCGAGCGAGCACCGGGGAGCTGTTTTTT
CASSSRASTGELFF
>TRBV20-1|TRBD1|-|TRBJ2-7
TGCAGTGCTAGCGGCCAGGGGGACTACGAGCAGTACTTC
CSASGQGDYEQYF
>TRBV28|-|-|TRBJ1-4
TGTGCCATGGGCCGTACAGGGCCAACTAATGAAAAACTGTTTTTT
CAMGRTGPTNEKLFF
>TRBV29-1|TRBD1|many|TRBJ2-3
TGCAGCGCAGCGACAGGGGGAGGAACAGATACGCAGTATTTT
CSAATGGGTDTQYF
>TRBV5-6|TRBD2|-|TRBJ2-1
TGTGCCAGCAGCTTGTACTTCGGGACTAGCGGGGGGCGGAATGAGCAGTTCTTC
CASSLYFGTSGGRNEQFF
>TRBV12-3/TRBV12-4|TRBD1|many|TRBJ2-7
TGTGCCAGCAGCAAGGACAGGGGACTCCCTCGGCCCTACGAGCAGTACTTC
CASSKDRGLPRPYEQYF
>TRBV12-3/TRBV12-4|-|few|TRBJ1-4
TGTGCCAGCAGTTTCGGCGGCGTCGGAGAAAAACTGTTTTTT
CASSFGGVGEKLFF
>TRBV10-3|-|-|TRBJ2-7
TGTGCCATCCGGGACTGGGGCTACGAGCAGTACTTC
CAIRDWGYEQYF
>TRBV20-1|-|many|TRBJ1-1
TGCAGTGCTTCCGACAGGTTGAACACTGAAGCTTTCTTT
CSASDRLNTEAFF
>TRBV7-9|-|many|TRBJ2-3
TGTGCCAGCAGCTTAGTGCTCCCCCAGGATACGCAGTATTTT
CASSLVLPQDTQYF
>TRBV12-3/TRBV12-4|-|few|TRBJ1-2
TGTGCCAGCAGTCCTGAGGGGGTGCGCCCTTATGGCTACACCTTC
CASSPEGVRPYGYTF
>TRBV12-3/TRBV12-4|-|many|TRBJ1-5
TGTGCCAGCAGTCCAAGGGGTATTATGGAGCCCCAGCATTTT
CASSPRGIMEPQHF
>TRBV29-1|TRBD2|many|TRBJ2-5
TGCAGCGTTGAAGGTCCGGGACTAGCGGCCGCGGGGGAGACCCAGTACTTC
CSVEGPGLAAAGETQYF
>TRBV5-6|-|few|TRBJ2-3
TGTGCCAGCAGCTTTTATGAGGTCCTTGAAACAGATACGCAGTATTTT
CASSFYEVLETDTQYF
>TRBV27|-|-|TRBJ1-2
TGTGCCAGCAGTTTCAACAGGGATGGAGATGGCTACACCTTC
CASSFNRDGDGYTF
>TRBV6-5|TRBD1|many|TRBJ1-1
TGTGCCAGCAGCCCCCGACAGGGGGTCATGAACACTGAAGCTTTCTTT
CASSPRQGVMNTEAFF
>TRBV12-3/TRBV12-4|-|-|TRBJ2-5
TGTGCCAGCAGTTTCACGGCCCTAGGGTCAGGGGAGACCCAGTACTTC
CASSFTALGSGETQYF
>TRBV12-3/TRBV12-4|TRBD2|-|TRBJ2-1
TGTGCCAGCAGCGTAGGGTCTAGCGGGAGCAGGGATGAGCAGTTCTTC
CASSVGSSGSRDEQFF
>TRBV6-5|-|-|TRBJ1-2
TGTGCCAGCAGTTACTCGGGGAGGGCTAACTATGGCTACACCTTC
CASSYSGRANYGYTF
>TRBV20-1|TRBD1|many|TRBJ2-3
TGCAGTGCTAGAGGACAGGGGATAGATACGCAGTATTTT
CSARGQGIDTQYF
>TRBV5-1|-|many|TRBJ2-7
TGCGCCAGCAGCTTGGTTGGCGAAGGCTACGAGCAGTACTTC
CASSLVGEGYEQYF
>TRBV12-3/TRBV12-4|TRBD1|many|TRBJ1-1
TGTGCCAGCAGTTTCCAGGGGGGCACTGAAGCTTTCTTT
CASSFQGGTEAFF
>TRBV10-3|TRBD1|many|TRBJ1-4
TGTGCCATCAGTCAACGACAGGGGGCAGATGAAAAACTGTTTTTT
CAISQRQGADEKLFF
>TRBV20-1|TRBD2|-|TRBJ2-5
TGCAGTGCTAGAGATGGGGGACTAGCGCGGGAGACCCAGTACTTC
CSARDGGLARETQYF
>TRBV5-1|-|many|TRBJ2-3
TGCGCCAGCAGTGTGGCCCCGGGGGCGGATACGCAGTATTTT
CASSVAPGADTQYF
>TRBV12-5|-|-|TRBJ2-2
TGTGCTAGTGGTTTGGCGGACGTGGGAAGGACCGGGGAGCTGTTTTTT
CASGLADVGRTGELFF
>TRBV10-3|TRBD1|few|TRBJ2-5
TGTGCCATCAGCCAGGACAGGGGAAGTCAAGAGACCCAGTACTTC
CAISQDRGSQETQYF
>TRBV16|-|few|TRBJ2-7
TGTGCCAGCAGCCAAAAAGACTGGTACGAGCAGTACTTC
CASSQKDWYEQYF
>TRBV2|-|many|TRBJ2-7
TGTGCCAGCAGTGTTAGCCACGAGCAGTACTTC
CASSVSHEQYF
>TRBV29-1|-|many|TRBJ1-1
TGCAGCGTTGTCCCGGGACCCCTAACGAACACTGAAGCTTTCTTT
CSVVPGPLTNTEAFF
>TRBV7-2|TRBD2|many|TRBJ2-1
TGTGCCAGCAGCTTAGGGGGGGGAGGGCCCTACAATGAGCAGTTCTTC
CASSLGGGGPYNEQFF
>TRBV27|-|many|TRBJ1-1
TGTGCCAGCAGTCCCGAAGACGGTTACACTGAAGCTTTCTTT
CASSPEDGYTEAFF
>TRBV11-2|TRBD2|many|TRBJ2-7
TGTGCCAGCAGCCCTCAGACCGGGACTAGCGCGAGGGAGCAGTACTTC
CASSPQTGTSAREQYF
>TRBV20-1|TRBD2|few|TRBJ2-1
TGCAGTGCTGCACTAGCGGGACCTTACAATGAGCAGTTCTTC
CSAALAGPYNEQFF
>TRBV20-1|TRBD1|many|TRBJ2-7
TGCAGTGCTAGAAAGGACAGGGCATACTACGAGCAGTACTTC
CSARKDRAYYEQYF
>TRBV24-1|TRBD1|many|TRBJ2-5
TGTGCCACCAGTGATTCTCGGACAGGGGTAGAGACCCAGTACTTC
CATSDSRTGVETQYF
>TRBV29-1|TRBD1|many|TRBJ2-7
TGCAGCGTTGATCATTGCGGACAGGTCGACTACGAGCAGTACTTC
CSVDHCGQVDYEQYF
>TRBV4-1|TRBD2|many|TRBJ2-1
TGCGCCAGCAGCCACGGATCGGGAGGAACTGGGGATGAGCAGTTCTTC
CASSHGSGGTGDEQFF
>TRBV7-2|TRBD1|-|TRBJ2-7
TGTGCCAGCAGCCCGTGGACAGGTTTTTATAAAGTGTACGAGCAGTACTTC
CASSPWTGFYKVYEQYF
>TRBV20-1|TRBD2|many|TRBJ2-1
TGCAGTGCAGTAACTAGCGGCCACTCCTACAATGAGCAGTTCTTC
CSAVTSGHSYNEQFF
>TRBV5-1|TRBD2|-|TRBJ2-1
TGCGCCAGCAGCTTGGAGGCTAGCGGGAGGAATGAGCAGTTCTTC
CASSLEASGRNEQFF
>TRBV12-3/TRBV12-4|-|many|TRBJ1-2
TGTGCCAGCAGTTTTTACGGCGCTAACTATGGCTACACCTTC
CASSFYGANYGYTF